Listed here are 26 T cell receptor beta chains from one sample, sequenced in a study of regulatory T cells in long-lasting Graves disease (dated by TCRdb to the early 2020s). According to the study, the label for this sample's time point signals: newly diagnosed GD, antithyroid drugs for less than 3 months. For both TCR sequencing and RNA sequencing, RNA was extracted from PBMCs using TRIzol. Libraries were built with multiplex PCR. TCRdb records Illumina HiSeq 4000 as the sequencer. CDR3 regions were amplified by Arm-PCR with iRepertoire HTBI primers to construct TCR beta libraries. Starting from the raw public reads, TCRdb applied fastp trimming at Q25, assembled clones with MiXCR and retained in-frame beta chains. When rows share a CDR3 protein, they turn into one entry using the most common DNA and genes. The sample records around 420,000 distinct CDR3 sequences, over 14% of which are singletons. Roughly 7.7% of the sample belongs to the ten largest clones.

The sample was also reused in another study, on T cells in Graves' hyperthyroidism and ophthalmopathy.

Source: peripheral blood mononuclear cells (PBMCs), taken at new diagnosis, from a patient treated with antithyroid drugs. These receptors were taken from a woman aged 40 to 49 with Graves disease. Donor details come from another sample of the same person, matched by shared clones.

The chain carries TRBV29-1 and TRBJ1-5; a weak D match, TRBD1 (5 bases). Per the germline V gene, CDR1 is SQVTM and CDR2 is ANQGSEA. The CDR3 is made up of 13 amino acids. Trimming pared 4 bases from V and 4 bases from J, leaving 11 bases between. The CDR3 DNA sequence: TGCAGCGTTGTACAGGAATTAAATCAGCCCCAGCATTTT. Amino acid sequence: CSVVQELNQPQHF. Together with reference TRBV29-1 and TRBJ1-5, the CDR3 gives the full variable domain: SAVISQKPSRDICQRGTSLTIQCQVDSQVTMMFWYRQQPGQSLTLIATANQGSEATYESGFVIDKFPISRPNLTFSTLTVSNMSPEDSSIYLCSVVQELNQPQHFGDGTRLSIL.

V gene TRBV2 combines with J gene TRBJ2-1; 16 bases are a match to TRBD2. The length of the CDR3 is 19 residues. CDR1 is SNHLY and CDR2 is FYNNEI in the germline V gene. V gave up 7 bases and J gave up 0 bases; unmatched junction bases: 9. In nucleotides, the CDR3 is TGTGCCAGCACCGGGACTAGCGGGAGGGCCCTAAGCTCCTACAATGAGCAGTTCTTC. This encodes CASTGTSGRALSSYNEQFF.

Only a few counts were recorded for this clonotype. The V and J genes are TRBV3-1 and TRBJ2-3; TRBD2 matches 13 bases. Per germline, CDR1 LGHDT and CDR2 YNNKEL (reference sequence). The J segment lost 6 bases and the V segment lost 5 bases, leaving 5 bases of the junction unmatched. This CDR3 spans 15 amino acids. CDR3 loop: CASSSGLAGDDTQYF. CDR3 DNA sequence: TGTGCCAGCAGCTCTGGACTAGCGGGAGACGATACGCAGTATTTT.

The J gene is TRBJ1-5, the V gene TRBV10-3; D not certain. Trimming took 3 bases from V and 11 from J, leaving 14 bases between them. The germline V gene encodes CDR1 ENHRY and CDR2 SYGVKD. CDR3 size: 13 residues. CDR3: CAISEPGQVSQHF. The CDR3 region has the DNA TGTGCCATCAGTGAACCGGGTCAAGTGTCCCAGCATTTT.

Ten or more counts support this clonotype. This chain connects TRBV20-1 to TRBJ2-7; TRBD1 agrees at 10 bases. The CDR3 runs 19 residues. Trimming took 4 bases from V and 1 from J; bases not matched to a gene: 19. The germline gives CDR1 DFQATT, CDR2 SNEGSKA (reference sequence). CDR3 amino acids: CSAIRGGDRGSRRSYEQYF. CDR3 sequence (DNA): TGCAGTGCTATCCGAGGAGGGGACAGGGGAAGTAGACGGTCCTACGAGCAGTACTTC.

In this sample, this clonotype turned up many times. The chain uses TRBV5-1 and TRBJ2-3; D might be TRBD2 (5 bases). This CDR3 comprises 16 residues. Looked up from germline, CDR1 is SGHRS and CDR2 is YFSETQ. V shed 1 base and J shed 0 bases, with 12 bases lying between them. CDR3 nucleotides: TGCGCCAGCAGCTTGATTCGGGGTAGTAGCACAGATACGCAGTATTTT. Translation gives CASSLIRGSSTDTQYF.

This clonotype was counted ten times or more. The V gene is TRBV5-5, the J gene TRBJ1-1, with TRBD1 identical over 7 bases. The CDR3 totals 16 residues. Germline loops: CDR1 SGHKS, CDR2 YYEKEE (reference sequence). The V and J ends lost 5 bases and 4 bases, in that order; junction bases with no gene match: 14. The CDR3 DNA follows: TGTGCCAGCAGTTTGAGACCTACAGGGGTCGGCACTGAAGCTTTCTTT. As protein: CASSLRPTGVGTEAFF.

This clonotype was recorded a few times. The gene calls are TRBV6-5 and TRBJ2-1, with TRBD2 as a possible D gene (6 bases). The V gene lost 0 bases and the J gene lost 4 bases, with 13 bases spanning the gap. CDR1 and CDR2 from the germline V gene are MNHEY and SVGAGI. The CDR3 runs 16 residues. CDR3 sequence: CASSYSPSEAYNEQFF. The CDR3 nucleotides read TGTGCCAGCAGTTACTCTCCTAGCGAGGCTTACAATGAGCAGTTCTTC.

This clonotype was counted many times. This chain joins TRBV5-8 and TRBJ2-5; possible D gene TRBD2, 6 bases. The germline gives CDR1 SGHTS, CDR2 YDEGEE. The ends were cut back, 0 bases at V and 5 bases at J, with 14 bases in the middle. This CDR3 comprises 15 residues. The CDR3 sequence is CASSLDVFRGETQYF. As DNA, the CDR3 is TGTGCCAGCAGCTTGGACGTCTTTCGGGGGGAGACCCAGTACTTC.

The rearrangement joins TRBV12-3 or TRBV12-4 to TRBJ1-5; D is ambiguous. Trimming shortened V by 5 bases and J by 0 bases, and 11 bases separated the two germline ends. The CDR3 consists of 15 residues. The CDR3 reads CASSTGVSSNQPQHF. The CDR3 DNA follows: TGTGCCAGCAGTACCGGGGTTAGTAGCAATCAGCCCCAGCATTTT.

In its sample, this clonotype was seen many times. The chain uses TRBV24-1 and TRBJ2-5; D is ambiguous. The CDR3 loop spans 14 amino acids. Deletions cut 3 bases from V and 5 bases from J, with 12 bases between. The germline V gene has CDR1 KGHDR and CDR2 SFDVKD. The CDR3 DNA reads TGTGCCACCAGTGATAAGGGTTGGCGGGAGACCCAGTACTTC. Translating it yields CATSDKGWRETQYF.

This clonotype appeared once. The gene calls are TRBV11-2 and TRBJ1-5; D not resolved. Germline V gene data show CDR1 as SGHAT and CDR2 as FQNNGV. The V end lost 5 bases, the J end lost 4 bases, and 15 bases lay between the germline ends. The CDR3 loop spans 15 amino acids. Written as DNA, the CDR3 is TGTGCCAGCAGCGCCGGAATCATGGGGAATCAGCCCCAGCATTTT. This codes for CASSAGIMGNQPQHF. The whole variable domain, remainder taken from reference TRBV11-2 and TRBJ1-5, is EAGVAQSPRYKIIEKRQSVAFWCNPISGHATLYWYQQILGQGPKLLIQFQNNGVVDDSQLPKDRFSAERLKGVDSTLKIQPAKLEDSAVYLCASSAGIMGNQPQHFGDGTRLSIL.

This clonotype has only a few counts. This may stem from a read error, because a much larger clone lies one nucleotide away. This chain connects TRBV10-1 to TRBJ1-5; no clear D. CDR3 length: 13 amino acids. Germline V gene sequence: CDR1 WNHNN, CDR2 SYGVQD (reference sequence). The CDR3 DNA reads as TGCGCCAGCAGTGAGTCGAGAGATCAGTCCCAGCATTTT. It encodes CASSESRDQSQHF.

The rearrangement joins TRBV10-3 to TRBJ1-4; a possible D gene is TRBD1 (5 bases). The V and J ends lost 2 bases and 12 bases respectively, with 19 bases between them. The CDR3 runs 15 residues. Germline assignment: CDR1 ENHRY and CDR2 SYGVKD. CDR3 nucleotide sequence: TGTGCCATCAGTGAGGGACTGAGGGCAGGGTCGGAACTGTTTTTT. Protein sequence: CAISEGLRAGSELFF.

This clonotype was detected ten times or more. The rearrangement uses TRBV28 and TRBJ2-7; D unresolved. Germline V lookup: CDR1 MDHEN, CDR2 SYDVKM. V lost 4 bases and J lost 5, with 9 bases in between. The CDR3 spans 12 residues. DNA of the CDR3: TGTGCCAGCAGTTACCTGACCCACGAGCAGTACTTC. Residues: CASSYLTHEQYF.

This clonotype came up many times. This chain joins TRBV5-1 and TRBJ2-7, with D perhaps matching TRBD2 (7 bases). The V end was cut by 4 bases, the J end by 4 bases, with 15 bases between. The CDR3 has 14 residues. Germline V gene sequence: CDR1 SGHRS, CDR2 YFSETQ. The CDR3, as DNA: TGCGCCAGCAGCGTACAGGGAGGGGAGTACGAGCAGTACTTC. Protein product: CASSVQGGEYEQYF.

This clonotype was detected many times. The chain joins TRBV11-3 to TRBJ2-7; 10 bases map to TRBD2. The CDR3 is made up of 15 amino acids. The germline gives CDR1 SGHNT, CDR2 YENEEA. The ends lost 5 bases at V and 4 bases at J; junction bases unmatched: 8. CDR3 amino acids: CASSQNSGRFYEQYF. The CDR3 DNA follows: TGTGCCAGCAGCCAGAATAGCGGGAGGTTTTACGAGCAGTACTTC. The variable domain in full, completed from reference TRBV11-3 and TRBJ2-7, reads EAGVVQSPRYKIIEKKQPVAFWCNPISGHNTLYWYLQNLGQGPELLIRYENEEAVDDSQLPKDRFSAERLKGVDSTLKIQPAELGDSAVYLCASSQNSGRFYEQYFGPGTRLTVT.

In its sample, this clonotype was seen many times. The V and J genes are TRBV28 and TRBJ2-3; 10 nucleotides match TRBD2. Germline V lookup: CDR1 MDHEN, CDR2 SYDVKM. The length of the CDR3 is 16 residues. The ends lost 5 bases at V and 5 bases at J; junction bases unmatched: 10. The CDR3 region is CASSPTSGIVGDTQYF. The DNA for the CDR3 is TGTGCCAGCAGTCCTACTAGCGGGATCGTTGGAGATACGCAGTATTTT.

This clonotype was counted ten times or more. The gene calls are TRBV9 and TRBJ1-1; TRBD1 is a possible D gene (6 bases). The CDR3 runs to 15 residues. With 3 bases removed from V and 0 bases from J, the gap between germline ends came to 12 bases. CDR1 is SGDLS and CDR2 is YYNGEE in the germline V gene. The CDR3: CASSESGEVNTEAFF. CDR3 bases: TGTGCCAGCAGCGAATCAGGGGAGGTGAACACTGAAGCTTTCTTT.

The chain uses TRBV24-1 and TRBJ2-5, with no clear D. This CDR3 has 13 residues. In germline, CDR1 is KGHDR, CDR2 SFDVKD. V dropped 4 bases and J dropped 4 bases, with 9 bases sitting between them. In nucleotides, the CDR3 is TGTGCCACCAGTGAGCAGTTTTCAGAGACCCAGTACTTC. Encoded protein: CATSEQFSETQYF.

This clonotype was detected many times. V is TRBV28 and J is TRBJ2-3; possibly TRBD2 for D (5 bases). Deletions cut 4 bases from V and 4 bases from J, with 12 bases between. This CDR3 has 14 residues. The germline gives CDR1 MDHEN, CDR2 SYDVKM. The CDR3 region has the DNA TGTGCCAGCAGTTCGGGGTTGCTTCCAGATACGCAGTATTTT. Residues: CASSSGLLPDTQYF.

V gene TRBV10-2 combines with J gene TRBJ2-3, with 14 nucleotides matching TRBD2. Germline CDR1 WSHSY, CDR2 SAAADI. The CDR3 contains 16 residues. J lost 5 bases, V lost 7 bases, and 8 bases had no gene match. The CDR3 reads CASTSGLAGAEDTQYF. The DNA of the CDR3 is TGCGCCAGCACATCGGGACTAGCGGGAGCGGAAGATACGCAGTATTTT.

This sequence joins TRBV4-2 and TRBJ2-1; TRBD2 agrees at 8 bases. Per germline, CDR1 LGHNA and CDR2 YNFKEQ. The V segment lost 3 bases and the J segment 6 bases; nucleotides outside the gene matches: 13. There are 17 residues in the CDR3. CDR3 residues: CASSQASGSQEVNEQFF. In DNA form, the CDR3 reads TGTGCCAGCAGCCAGGCGAGCGGGAGCCAAGAGGTCAATGAGCAGTTCTTC.

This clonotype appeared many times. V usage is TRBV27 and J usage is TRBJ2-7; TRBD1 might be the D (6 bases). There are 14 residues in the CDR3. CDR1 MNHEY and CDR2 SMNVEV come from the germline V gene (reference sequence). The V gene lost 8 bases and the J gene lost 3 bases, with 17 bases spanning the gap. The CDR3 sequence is CASRKQGEYYEQYF. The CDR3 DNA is TGTGCCAGCCGAAAACAGGGAGAATACTACGAGCAGTACTTC.

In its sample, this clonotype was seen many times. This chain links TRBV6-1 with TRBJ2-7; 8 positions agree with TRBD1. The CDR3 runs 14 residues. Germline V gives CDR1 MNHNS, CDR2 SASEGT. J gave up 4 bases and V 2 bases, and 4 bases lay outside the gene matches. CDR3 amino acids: CASSESGTGYEQYF. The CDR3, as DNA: TGTGCCAGCAGTGAATCCGGGACAGGTTACGAGCAGTACTTC.

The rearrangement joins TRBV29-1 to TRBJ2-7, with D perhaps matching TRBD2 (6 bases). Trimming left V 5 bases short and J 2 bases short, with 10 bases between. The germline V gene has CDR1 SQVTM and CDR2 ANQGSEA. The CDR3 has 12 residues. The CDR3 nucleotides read TGCAGCGTTTTGGAGCGGGCCTACGAGCAGTACTTC. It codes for CSVLERAYEQYF.